This TCR beta chain stems from a study of cytomegalovirus exposure and HLA in healthy donors. Per germline, CDR1 ENHRY and CDR2 SYGVKD. The CDR3 is 14 residues long. V was trimmed by 3 bases and J by 5 bases, leaving 13 bases between them. PCR amplification relied on 60 Vbeta primers (plus 13 Jbeta primers). The assay was immunoSEQ multiplex PCR, and TCRdb's table has in-frame clones only and misses some. The sample holds 130,000 to 150,000 clones; roughly 66% are singletons and the top ten take 1.6%. The TCR originated in a woman under 30 in good health and CMV-seronegative. The chain links TRBV10-3 to TRBJ1-1; D uncertain. The sequenced material came from PBMCs. The CDR3 DNA sequence: TGTGCCATCAGTGAACGGGGAAGTGGGACTGAAGCTTTCTTT. Translating it yields CAISERGSGTEAFF.